Below, 30 T cell receptor beta chains from the same sample are listed, as sequenced in a study of control samples from healthy donors and cancer patients. Sequencing was performed with immunoSEQ multiplex PCR; in TCRdb, only in-frame clones are kept and a portion is missing. The sample carries about 120,000 clones, around 88% recorded once. Specimen: blood. These receptor sequences come from a man aged 40-49 years in good health.

This clone was detected once. This rearrangement joins TRBV25-1 to TRBJ2-7; perhaps TRBD2 as D (6 bases). With 5 bases removed from V and 2 bases from J, the gap between germline ends came to 10 bases. The CDR3 has 13 residues. In germline, CDR1 is MGHDK, CDR2 SYGVNS. The CDR3 region is CASSRTTTYEQYF. The CDR3 nucleotides are TGTGCCAGCAGTAGGACTACAACCTACGAGCAGTACTTC.

This sequence joins TRBV21-1 and TRBJ2-7; the table gives TRBD2 as D, unverified against the DNA. TRBV21-1 represents a pseudogene. CDR3 length: 12 residues. This chain's CDR3 is CASSRVAAWSNF. CDR3 DNA sequence: TGTGCCAGCAGCAGGGTGGCGGCGTGGAGTAACTTC.

This sequence joins TRBV7-2 and TRBJ1-1; D is unclear. Germline V gene lookup returns CDR1 SGHTA and CDR2 FQGNSA. The CDR3 has 14 amino acids. V gave up 10 bases and J gave up 1 base, with 16 bases separating them. The CDR3 reads CATSVRSRNTEAFF. In DNA form, the CDR3 reads TGTGCCACCTCGGTAAGGAGCCGGAACACTGAAGCTTTCTTT. The whole variable domain, filled in from reference TRBV7-2 and TRBJ1-1, reads GAGVSQSPSNKVTEKGKDVELRCDPISGHTALYWYRQSLGQGLEFLIYFQGNSAPDKSGLPSDRFSAERTGGSVSTLTIQRTQQEDSAVYLCATSVRSRNTEAFFGQGTRLTVV.

The J gene is TRBJ2-1, the V gene TRBV30; 11 bases agree with TRBD1. The germline V gene has CDR1 GTSNPN and CDR2 SVGIG (reference sequence). This CDR3 is built from 14 residues. J lost 9 bases, V lost 5 bases, and 9 bases had no gene match. DNA of the CDR3: TGTGCCTGGGGTCCGGGACAGGGGGTTCCTGAGCAGTTCTTC. It encodes CAWGPGQGVPEQFF.

V is TRBV4-1 and J is TRBJ1-2; a weak D match, TRBD1 (6 bases). Per the germline V gene, CDR1 is MGHRA and CDR2 is YSYEKL. CDR3 size: 15 residues. V was trimmed by 0 bases and J by 4 bases, leaving 12 bases between them. The CDR3 spells CASSQDAGACYGYTF. The CDR3 DNA reads TGCGCCAGCAGCCAAGACGCGGGGGCTTGCTATGGCTACACCTTC.

The V call is TRBV5-6, the J call TRBJ2-7; the D is unclear. With 5 bases removed from V and 0 bases from J, the gap between germline ends came to 15 bases. The germline V gene encodes CDR1 SGHDT and CDR2 YYEEEE. This CDR3 has 15 residues. The CDR3 sequence: CASRARQLRSYEQYF. The DNA for the CDR3 is TGTGCCAGCAGGGCCCGGCAGCTACGCTCCTACGAGCAGTACTTC.

V gene TRBV10-3 combines with J gene TRBJ2-1; possibly TRBD2 for D (6 bases). The germline V gene encodes CDR1 ENHRY and CDR2 SYGVKD. This CDR3 has 14 residues. V shed 5 bases and J shed 7 bases, with 15 bases lying between them. The CDR3 loop reads CAISLASSRNEQFF. The CDR3 DNA reads TGTGCCATCAGTCTAGCGTCCTCTCGGAATGAGCAGTTCTTC.

The V and J genes are TRBV5-5 and TRBJ1-5; D remains ambiguous. Germline CDR1 reads SGHKS; CDR2 reads YYEKEE (reference sequence). V shed 6 bases and J shed 0 bases, with 22 bases lying between them. The CDR3 extends over 18 amino acids. DNA of the CDR3: TGTGCCAGCACCCCCCTCCCGAAGGCCGACCTTAGCAATCAGCCCCAGCATTTT. It translates to CASTPLPKADLSNQPQHF.

The chain joins TRBV20-1 to TRBJ2-3; tentatively, D is TRBD2 (6 bases). The CDR3 has 15 amino acids. CDR1 is DFQATT, CDR2 SNEGSKA, per germline (reference sequence). V lost 3 bases and J 2 bases, leaving 15 bases between the germline ends. CDR3 DNA sequence: TGCAGTGCTAGTGGAGGCGCGGGGACCACAGATACGCAGTATTTT. Encoded protein: CSASGGAGTTDTQYF.

This clone showed up just a few times. The chain has TRBV27 and TRBJ2-1, with 9 bases that match TRBD1. Germline V lookup: CDR1 MNHEY, CDR2 SMNVEV (reference sequence). The V gene end was trimmed by 5 bases and the J gene end by 5 bases; junction bases not matched to a gene: 7. The CDR3 has 15 residues. The CDR3 protein is CASSPGQGRNNEQFF. CDR3 bases: TGTGCCAGCAGTCCCGGACAGGGGCGTAACAATGAGCAGTTCTTC.

V usage is TRBV7-8 and J usage is TRBJ2-1, with 7 bases identical to TRBD1. Germline V gene data show CDR1 as SGHVS and CDR2 as FQNEAQ. The CDR3 runs to 16 residues. Trimming took 7 bases from V and 4 from J; bases not matched to a gene: 13. The CDR3 sequence is CASTQGEGQRYNEQFF. CDR3 coding DNA: TGTGCCAGCACCCAAGGAGAGGGACAGAGATACAATGAGCAGTTCTTC.

The chain links TRBV7-9 to TRBJ2-7; 8 positions match TRBD1. V lost 5 bases and J lost 3; bases outside the gene matches: 6. CDR1 and CDR2 (germline): SEHNR, FQNEAQ (reference sequence). The CDR3 loop spans 14 amino acids. The CDR3 is CASSHGTGYYEQYF. CDR3 nucleotide sequence: TGTGCCAGCAGCCACGGGACAGGTTACTACGAGCAGTACTTC.

By share of the sample, this clone is medium-sized. CDR3 DNA: TGCGCCAGCAGATCCGGGACAGGGGCCTACAATGAGCAGTTCTTC. Translated: CASRSGTGAYNEQFF. The chain links TRBV10-1 to TRBJ2-1; TRBD1 matches 10 bases. V shed 6 bases and J 2 bases; nucleotides not matched to a gene: 4. Per germline, CDR1 WNHNN and CDR2 SYGVQD (reference sequence). There are 15 residues in the CDR3.

This rearrangement joins TRBV5-1 to TRBJ2-7, with D hard to call. V lost 1 base, J lost 0 bases, and 11 bases lay in between. The CDR3 sequence is 15 residues long. Germline-derived CDR1 and CDR2 are SGHRS and YFSETQ. CDR3: CASSLFGLSSYEQYF. CDR3 DNA sequence: TGCGCCAGCAGCTTGTTTGGGTTATCCTCCTACGAGCAGTACTTC.

This clone was found once. The rearrangement joins TRBV2 to TRBJ2-5; D gene unclear. The ends were cut back, 2 bases at V and 1 base at J, with 11 bases in the middle. The CDR3 contains 15 residues. CDR1 SNHLY and CDR2 FYNNEI come from the germline V gene. This CDR3 is CASSESRAAQETQYF. The CDR3 DNA follows: TGTGCCAGCAGTGAAAGTAGGGCTGCCCAAGAGACCCAGTACTTC.

CDR3 in amino acids: CASSIAGVSNQPQHF. The CDR3 DNA is TGTGCCAGTAGTATAGCGGGGGTAAGCAATCAGCCCCAGCATTTT. The chain links TRBV19 to TRBJ1-5; D is perhaps TRBD1 (5 bases). Germline V gives CDR1 LNHDA, CDR2 SQIVND (reference sequence). V lost 1 base, J lost 1 base, and 8 bases lay in between. The length of the CDR3 is 15 residues.

The rearrangement uses TRBV20-1 and TRBJ2-2; D gene ambiguous. CDR1 is DFQATT, CDR2 SNEGSKA, per germline (reference sequence). Trimming took 5 bases from V and 5 from J, leaving 6 bases between them. The CDR3 runs 11 residues. The DNA of the CDR3 is TGCAGTGCTTGGATAACCGGGGAGCTGTTTTTT. Its translation: CSAWITGELFF.

J is TRBJ2-2 and V is TRBV18, with 9 nucleotides matching TRBD2. The CDR3 totals 14 residues. V shed 5 bases and J 8 bases; nucleotides not matched to a gene: 6. Germline V gives CDR1 KGHSH, CDR2 LQKENI. This chain's CDR3 is CASSSRTSAGELFF. CDR3 nucleotide sequence: TGTGCCAGCTCATCCCGGACTAGCGCTGGGGAGCTGTTTTTT.

The rearrangement links TRBV11-1 to TRBJ1-1; perhaps TRBD1 as D (5 bases). The CDR3 spans 13 residues. Trimming shortened V by 3 bases and J by 5 bases, and 10 bases separated the two germline ends. CDR1 is SGHAT, CDR2 FQDESV, per germline (reference sequence). CDR3 in DNA: TGTGCCAGCAGCTTTGAAAAGGGGACTGAAGCTTTCTTT. Translated: CASSFEKGTEAFF.

The chain employs TRBV12-3 or TRBV12-4 and TRBJ2-5; D remains ambiguous. The CDR3 spans 11 residues. Trimming removed 2 bases from V and 5 bases from J, with 3 bases in between. The CDR3 reads CASSLSETQYF. CDR3 coding DNA: TGTGCCAGCAGTTTATCGGAGACCCAGTACTTC.

The chain links TRBV6-6 to TRBJ2-4; D is undetermined. CDR1 is MNHNY and CDR2 is SVGAGI in the germline V gene (reference sequence). This CDR3 is built from 13 residues. V lost 8 bases to trimming and J lost 3 bases, with 11 bases between them. The CDR3 sequence is CASASVLKNIQYF. The CDR3 DNA follows: TGTGCCAGCGCAAGCGTTCTCAAAAACATTCAGTACTTC.

The chain combines TRBV30 with TRBJ1-1; the match to TRBD1 covers 7 bases. Germline-derived CDR1 and CDR2 are GTSNPN and SVGIG (reference sequence). The CDR3 is 12 residues long. V lost 4 bases, J lost 7 bases, and 6 bases stayed unmatched. The CDR3: CAWMGTAYEAFF. The CDR3 DNA follows: TGTGCCTGGATGGGGACAGCTTATGAAGCTTTCTTT.

V is TRBV7-9 and J is TRBJ1-4; maybe TRBD1 (5 bases). CDR1 is SEHNR and CDR2 is FQNEAQ in the germline V gene (reference sequence). The CDR3 consists of 14 residues. Deletions cut 5 bases from V and 7 bases from J, with 14 bases between. DNA of the CDR3: TGTGCCAGCAGCCGGGGCCCTAGTGGTGAAAAACTGTTTTTT. Translated, it gives CASSRGPSGEKLFF.

J is TRBJ2-7 and V is TRBV30; D unclear. This CDR3 spans 11 amino acids. The germline gives CDR1 GTSNPN, CDR2 SVGIG (reference sequence). Trimming shortened V by 3 bases and J by 3 bases, and 6 bases separated the two germline ends. The CDR3 coding sequence is TGTGCCTGGAGACACAGCTACGAGCAGTACTTC. It specifies CAWRHSYEQYF.

By its share, this clone is medium-sized. The chain joins TRBV19 to TRBJ1-5; a weak D match, TRBD1 (6 bases). Germline CDR1 LNHDA, CDR2 SQIVND (reference sequence). The CDR3 sequence is 15 residues long. V gave up 0 bases and J gave up 7 bases, with 13 bases separating them. The DNA of the CDR3 is TGTGCCAGTAGTATAGACGGGACATTCGGGCAGCCCCAGCATTTT. Translating gives CASSIDGTFGQPQHF.

V and J are TRBV6-2 or TRBV6-3 and TRBJ2-3; 10 positions match TRBD2. CDR3 length equals 15 residues. With 6 bases clipped from V and 5 bases from J, the junction kept 8 bases outside the gene matches. Germline CDR1 and CDR2: MNHEY and SVGEGT. Here the CDR3 DNA reads TGTGCCAGCAGCCGACCCTGGACTAGCGGAGATACGCAGTATTTT. Translation: CASSRPWTSGDTQYF.

J is TRBJ2-4 and V is TRBV15; no clear D. Trimming cost V 0 bases and J 5 bases, with 2 bases left between them. The CDR3 totals 12 residues. Germline CDR1 is LNHNV and CDR2 is YYDKDF (reference sequence). CDR3 DNA sequence: TGTGCCACCAGCAGAGAGGAAAACATTCAGTACTTC. It codes for CATSREENIQYF.

This chain connects TRBV30 to TRBJ2-7; TRBD1 might be the D (5 bases). V was clipped by 6 bases and J by 0 bases, with 18 bases between them. In germline, CDR1 is GTSNPN, CDR2 SVGIG (reference sequence). CDR3 size: 15 residues. The CDR3 DNA follows: TGTGCCTGTTTATACAGGTACAACAGCTCCTACGAGCAGTACTTC. This codes for CACLYRYNSSYEQYF.

The V gene is TRBV19, the J gene TRBJ1-1; no reliable D call. The germline V gene has CDR1 LNHDA and CDR2 SQIVND (reference sequence). V lost 3 bases to trimming and J lost 1 base, with 9 bases between them. The CDR3 covers 14 residues. The CDR3 sequence: CASSIPQRNTEAFF. CDR3 in DNA: TGTGCCAGTAGTATCCCCCAGAGGAACACTGAAGCTTTCTTT.

The chain carries TRBV29-1 and TRBJ1-1; the D is unclear. Between the trimmed V and J ends, which lost 7 bases and 5 bases, there was a span of 14 bases. Germline CDR1 is SQVTM and CDR2 is ANQGSEA. The CDR3 has 12 amino acids. As DNA, the CDR3 is TGCAGCGGTGAGCCAAGGTCTACTGAAGCTTTCTTT. It translates to CSGEPRSTEAFF.